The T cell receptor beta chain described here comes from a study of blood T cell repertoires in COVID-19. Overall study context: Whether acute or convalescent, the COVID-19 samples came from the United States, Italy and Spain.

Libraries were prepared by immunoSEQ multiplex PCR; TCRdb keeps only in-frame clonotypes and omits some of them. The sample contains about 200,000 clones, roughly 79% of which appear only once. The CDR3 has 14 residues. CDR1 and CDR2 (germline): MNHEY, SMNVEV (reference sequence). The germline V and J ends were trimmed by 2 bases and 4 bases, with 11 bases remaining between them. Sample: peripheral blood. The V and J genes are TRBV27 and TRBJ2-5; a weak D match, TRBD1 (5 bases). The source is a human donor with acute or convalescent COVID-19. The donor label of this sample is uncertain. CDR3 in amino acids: CASSLRGRVETQYF. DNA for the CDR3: TGTGCCAGCAGTTTACGCGGCAGGGTAGAGACCCAGTACTTC.